The 2 T cell receptor beta chains in this list originate from one sample, sequenced in a study of CD8 T cells in ankylosing spondylitis (TCRdb year 2017). The library came from 5' RACE. Reads for this sample came from an Illumina HiSeq 2500. TCRdb itself trimmed the public reads at Q25 with fastp, ran MiXCR and retained productive beta chains. Rows matching on CDR3 protein sequence are summarized as one entry with the most common DNA and genes. A total of 250,000 or so distinct CDR3 sequences appear in this sample, roughly a tenth of them only once. Of the sample, around 3% falls within the top ten clones. The sequencing sample was made of blood, either unsorted or a sorted T cell fraction (not recorded which). Receptors were obtained from a male donor with ankylosing spondylitis or in good health (not recorded which).

As for this clonotype: A much larger clone lies a single base off, so this may be a read error. V is TRBV20-1 and J is TRBJ1-2; no clear D. The CDR3 spans 14 residues. Per the germline V gene, CDR1 is DFQATT and CDR2 is SNEGSKA (reference sequence). DNA for the CDR3: TGCACTGCTAGGCGGGCAGAACGGAGTTCTGGCTACACCTTC. Amino acid sequence: CTARRAERSSGYTF.

This clonotype has ten or more counts. V is TRBV29-1 and J is TRBJ2-7; D perhaps matches TRBD2 (5 bases). Germline values: CDR1 SQVTM, CDR2 ANQGSEA. Deletions cut 5 bases from V and 0 bases from J, with 11 bases between. The CDR3 covers 13 residues. In DNA, the CDR3 is TGCAGCGTTAACGGGATCTACTCCTACGAGCAGTACTTC. It encodes CSVNGIYSYEQYF.